Listed below are T cell receptor beta chains from one sample, sequenced in a study of tumor T cells in aggressive B-cell lymphoma. Sequencing used immunoSEQ multiplex PCR; TCRdb keeps in-frame clones, though not all of them. The sample lists 2,000 to 2,500 clones; 90% were seen once. What was sequenced was tumor tissue. The receptors stem from an adult with diffuse large B cell lymphoma. Both conserved end residues are part of each CDR3. A D gene is named only where the DNA matches it firmly. The size field is filled for only some rows; it gives once, few, many or a size class.

.,TRBJ2-5,.,TRBV7-8,TGTGCCAGCAGCTCTGGGTTAACAGGTCCCGGGACCCAGTACTTC,CASSSGLTGPGTQYF
.,TRBJ2-7,.,TRBV7-9,TGTGCCAGCAGTCTCTATCTCTACGAGCAGTACTTC,CASSLYLYEQYF
.,TRBJ2-7,.,TRBV27,TGTGCCAGCGGGGGACTGCGAAACCCCTACGAGCAGTACTTC,CASGGLRNPYEQYF
.,TRBJ2-2,.,TRBV6-7,TGTGCCAGCAGTTACGGTAACAGGGCCGGCACCGGGGAGCTGTTTTTT,CASSYGNRAGTGELFF
.,TRBJ2-7,.,TRBV5-6,TGTGCCAGCAGCTTGGCTGCAGGGGTAGACGAGCAGTACTTC,CASSLAAGVDEQYF
.,TRBJ2-7,TRBD2,TRBV18,TGTGCCAGCTCACAGGGACTAGCGGGAGGCTACGAGCAGTACTTC,CASSQGLAGGYEQYF
once,TRBJ2-7,.,TRBV9,TGTGCCAGCAGCCCCCGAGATTGGCGGCGCGACTACGAGCAGTACTTC,CASSPRDWRRDYEQYF
.,TRBJ1-2,.,TRBV5-5,TGTGCCAGCAGCTTAGAGAGGCACTATGGCTACACCTTC,CASSLERHYGYTF
.,TRBJ2-1,TRBD2,TRBV11-3,TGTGCCAGCAAGCCGCTCACTCGCGGGGGGGCCAGGGAGCAGTTCTTC,CASKPLTRGGAREQFF
.,TRBJ1-1,TRBD1,TRBV7-2,TGTGCCAGCAGCTTCCAGGGGGGCGACACTGAAGCTTTCTTT,CASSFQGGDTEAFF
.,TRBJ1-2,.,TRBV2,TGTGCCAGCAGTGGCAGCGGCCCTAACTATGGCTACACCTTC,CASSGSGPNYGYTF
.,TRBJ2-7,.,TRBV28,TGTGCCAGCACCGTCGAAAGCGCCGGTGAGCAGTACTTC,CASTVESAGEQYF
.,TRBJ1-1,.,TRBV27,TGTGCCAGCAGTTCAACGTTCGGCACTGAAGCTTTCTTT,CASSSTFGTEAFF
once,TRBJ1-5,.,TRBV2,TGTGCCAGCAGTGAACCCCCTACCGACAATCAGCCCCAGCATTTT,CASSEPPTDNQPQHF
.,TRBJ2-7,.,TRBV20-1,TGCAGTGCTGGACTGCTCTACGAGCAGTACTTC,CSAGLLYEQYF
.,TRBJ2-7,.,TRBV11-3,TGCGCCAGCAGCCCCGGACAGGACTACGAGCAGTACTTT,CASSPGQDYEQYF
.,TRBJ1-2,.,TRBV6-6,TGTGCCACCCACTCGAGGGGGGGCTACACCTTC,CATHSRGGYTF
.,TRBJ1-1,.,TRBV6-5,TGTGCCAGCAGTTACGGTCCCTTGAGGGAAGCTTTCTTT,CASSYGPLREAFF
.,TRBJ2-5,TRBD2,TRBV4-1,TGCGCCAGCAGCTTTCAAGCGGGGGGACCGGTAGAGACCCAGTACTTC,CASSFQAGGPVETQYF
.,TRBJ1-2,TRBD1,TRBV29-1,TGCAGCGTTGAATTAGGGACAGACTATGGCTACACCTTC,CSVELGTDYGYTF
once,TRBJ2-7,.,TRBV29-1,TGCAGCGTTTCAAGGGGAACCTACGAGCAGTACTTC,CSVSRGTYEQYF
.,TRBJ1-2,.,TRBV18,TGTGCCAGCTCACCACCGCGAAGCTCTGGCTACACCTTC,CASSPPRSSGYTF
.,TRBJ2-5,TRBD2,TRBV5-6,TGTGCCAGCAGCGCAGGGACTAGCGGGAGGGAAGAGACCCAGTACTTC,CASSAGTSGREETQYF
once,TRBJ1-4,TRBD1,TRBV7-6,TGTGCCAGCAGCTTAGAGGGGGCGTATGAAAAACTGTTTTTT,CASSLEGAYEKLFF
.,TRBJ1-5,.,TRBV29-1,TGCAGCGTTGAAATACAGGAGAATCAGCCCCAGCATTTT,CSVEIQENQPQHF
.,TRBJ2-7,TRBD1,TRBV27,TGTGCCAGCAGTCCGACAGGGGACGGATACGAGCAGTACTTC,CASSPTGDGYEQYF
.,TRBJ1-3,.,TRBV9,TGTGCCAGCAGCGGGAGAGCTGGAAACACCATATATTTT,CASSGRAGNTIYF
.,TRBJ2-1,TRBD2,TRBV5-6,TGTGCCAGCAGCTTTGCTAGCGGGACTTACAATGAGCAGTTCTTC,CASSFASGTYNEQFF
.,TRBJ2-2,TRBD1,TRBV9,TGTGCCAGCAGCGCGGGACAGGGGTCCGGGGAGCTGTTTTTT,CASSAGQGSGELFF
.,TRBJ2-1,TRBD2,TRBV7-2,TGTGCCAGCAGCTTAGTCGGGACTAGCGGCTACAATGAGCAGTTCTTC,CASSLVGTSGYNEQFF
.,TRBJ2-3,TRBD2,TRBV10-2,TGCGCCAGCTGTGGCGGGAGGAGTGGCACAGATACGCAGTATTTT,CASCGGRSGTDTQYF
.,TRBJ1-1,TRBD1,TRBV7-2,TGTGCCAGCAGCCCTCCGGGACAGCCTGAAGCTTTCTTT,CASSPPGQPEAFF
once,TRBJ2-7,TRBD1,TRBV9,TGTGCCCGGAAGGACAGGGACGAGCAGTACTTC,CARKDRDEQYF
.,TRBJ2-7,TRBD1,TRBV18,TGTGCCAGCTCACCTGGGGACAGTGCCTACGAGCAGTACTTC,CASSPGDSAYEQYF
.,TRBJ2-7,.,TRBV28,TGTGCCACAGCGCCCACAACAGGGACCTACGAGCAGTACTTC,CATAPTTGTYEQYF
.,TRBJ1-5,.,TRBV6-6,TGTGCCAGCGGCCCGCAGGGGTCCGGAATCGGTCAGCCCCAGCATTTT,CASGPQGSGIGQPQHF
.,TRBJ2-7,.,TRBV7-9,TGTGCCAGCAGACCGGGAAACGGCGAGCAGTACTTC,CASRPGNGEQYF